This record concerns one T cell receptor beta chain sequence. Its antigen is not yet known. Relative to the germline gene, one junction end is altered; a read error may explain this. The library was obtained by the immunoSEQ multiplex PCR assay. RNA was extracted from all samples and reverse transcribed into cDNA as template for TCR sequencing. SuperScript III was used to make first-strand cDNA, primed with a 2:1 mix of oligo-dT and random hexamers. A synthetic immune receptor repertoire was used to assess amplification bias, and residual bias was removed computationally. For the original study's pipeline: After raw reads were preprocessed to remove errors, the CDR3 was defined following IMGT conventions as running from the conserved cysteine to phenylalanine. To get clonality, Shannon entropy was normalized by log2 of the number of productive unique TCRs and the result was subtracted from 1. CD4 or CD8 identity of scalp clones was inferred by cross-referencing scalp TCRbeta sequences with sorted blood CD4 and CD8 repertoires. Drawn from immuneACCESS, this table holds only the in-frame rearrangements with V and J called that TCRdb kept. Clones are partly lost; checked studies trace under half to an unresolved V gene and leave the rest unexplained. V and J calls and clone size are copied from that table; D and trimming were computed from the DNA. The sample yields 120,000 or so clones; roughly 58% were counted once. Under 35% of the sample is in the top ten clones.

The sample is drawn from a study of CD8+ T cells in alopecia areata (dated by TCRdb to 2017 to 2018). With respect to the entire study: The treated patients took part in an open-label pilot trial in which moderate-to-severe alopecia areata was treated with oral tofacitinib at 5 to 10 mg twice daily. Patients received tofacitinib for 6 to 18 months and were then followed off drug for 6 months to check for delayed response and recurrence. For the treated patients, the SALT score, which quantifies what percentage of scalp surface area is affected, served as the measure of disease severity. To study T cell clonal expansion in alopecia areata, the researchers applied high-throughput TCRbeta sequencing to both the C3H/HeJ mouse model and human patients. In humans, TCRbeta sequencing was performed on scalp tissue and on sorted CD4+ and CD8+ peripheral blood T cells from healthy controls and from patients with patchy or totalis/universalis alopecia areata. Tofacitinib-treated patients had biopsies at baseline and at 4 and 24 weeks of treatment, with a later scalp biopsy in several patients. Clonality in the scalp was compared among normal scalp (n=4), patchy alopecia areata scalp (n=8), and alopecia totalis/universalis scalp (n=8). RNA came from the PAXgene miRNA kit for fixed scalp, the miRNeasy kit for PBMCs, and the RNeasy kit for mouse skin. Amplification of TCRbeta CDR3 regions was done by immunoSEQ multiplex PCR using 35 Vbeta forward primers and 13 Jbeta reverse primers. Here is what the overall study found, with its caveats: Unlike mouse skin, which is dominated by gammadelta T cells, normal human skin has resident alphabeta T cells that are also sequenced, and this complicates analysis of the scalp TCR repertoire. Tofacitinib significantly decreased scalp clonality and the number of expanded CD8+ clones among the top 100 scalp clones. The treated cohort was small, with a single nonresponder, so links between baseline CD8+ expansion and response need larger studies. Compared with normal scalp, lesional scalp had higher clonality and more expanded CD8+ clones, particularly in alopecia totalis/universalis, a pattern that suggests antigenic drive. Shared TCR sequences between patients were less evident than in mice, which may be partly attributable to HLA diversity in the patient population. During tofacitinib treatment, many expanded lesional clones remained in scalp and blood, and this persistence may partly explain relapse after treatment is stopped.

The germline V gene (reference sequence) sets CDR1 to SEHNR and CDR2 to FQNEAQ. The CDR3 measures 14 amino acids from cysteine to phenylalanine. Only the CDR3 part of the read is kept: 42 bases, read in frame from the first base. The time point label on this specimen signifies: four to five weeks on oral tofacitinib. The sample's treatment or condition label, decoded: oral pan-JAK inhibitor, 5-10 mg twice daily. Lesional scalp punch biopsies and peripheral blood were obtained from alopecia areata patients. PBMCs were separated by density centrifugation and stained for CD3, CD4 and CD8, after which CD4+ and CD8+ T cells were sorted on a FACSAria.

The clonotype was recovered from a human donor with alopecia areata. The V and J genes are TRBV7-9 and TRBJ2-2; 6 matching bases give a weak D call of TRBD2. Sequencing used CD8+ T cells sorted from blood, obtained at week 4, from a patient treated with tofacitinib. The CDR3 sequence is CASSVADNTGELFF. In nucleotides, the sequence is TGTGCCAGCAGCGTAGCGGATAACACCGGGGAGCTGTTTTTT. Where the CDR3 stops, the reference TRBV7-9 and TRBJ2-2 genes take over; the full variable domain is DTGVSQNPRHKITKRGQNVTFRCDPISEHNRLYWYRQTLGQGPEFLTYFQNEAQLEKSRLLSDRFSAERPKGSFSTLEIQRTEQGDSAMYLCASSVADNTGELFFGEGSRLTVL.